The next 2 T cell receptor beta chains were all read from a single sample in a study of shared clonotypes between healthy human individuals (dated by TCRdb to the early 2020s). Library preparation employed the immunoSEQ multiplex PCR assay. Entries here come from immuneACCESS through TCRdb and include only in-frame sequences with V and J called. Some clones fail to appear in such tables; in the studies checked, an unresolved V gene covers under half of the shortfall, and the cause of the remainder is unknown. The sample table holds around 750,000 clones, of which over 65% were seen once. About 1.8% of the sample is held by the ten biggest clonotypes. Sequencing used memory CD4+ T cells sorted from blood. What this sample's cell subset or site label stands for: CD45RA-negative fraction. Receptor source: a woman aged 25 to 39 in good health.

This clone was recorded only once. The chain couples TRBV28 to TRBJ1-2; D not certain. Germline lookup yields CDR1 MDHEN and CDR2 SYDVKM. Trimming removed 2 bases at V and 2 bases at J, with 12 bases between. The CDR3 has 15 residues. CDR3: CASSLEGRRNYGYTF. The CDR3 DNA reads as TGTGCCAGCAGTTTAGAGGGCCGCCGGAACTATGGCTACACCTTC.

This chain joins TRBV28 and TRBJ1-1; D is perhaps TRBD1 (5 bases). The CDR3 has 13 amino acids. The V end lost 4 bases, the J end lost 2 bases, and 8 bases lay between the germline ends. Germline lookup yields CDR1 MDHEN and CDR2 SYDVKM. The DNA of the CDR3 is TGTGCCAGCAGTTCGACAGCTAACACTGAAGCTTTCTTT. Amino acids: CASSSTANTEAFF.